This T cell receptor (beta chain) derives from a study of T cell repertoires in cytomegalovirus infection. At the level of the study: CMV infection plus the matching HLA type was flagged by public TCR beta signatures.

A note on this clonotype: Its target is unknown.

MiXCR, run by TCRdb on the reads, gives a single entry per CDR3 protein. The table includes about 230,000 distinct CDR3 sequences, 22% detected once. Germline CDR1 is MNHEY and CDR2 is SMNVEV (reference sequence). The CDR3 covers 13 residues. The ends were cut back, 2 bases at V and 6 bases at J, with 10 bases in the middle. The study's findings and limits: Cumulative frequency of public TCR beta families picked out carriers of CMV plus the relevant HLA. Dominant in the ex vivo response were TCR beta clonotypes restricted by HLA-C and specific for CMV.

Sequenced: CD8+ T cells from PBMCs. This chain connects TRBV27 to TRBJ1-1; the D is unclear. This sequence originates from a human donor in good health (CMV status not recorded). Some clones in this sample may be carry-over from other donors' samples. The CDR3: CASSLGRRAEAFF. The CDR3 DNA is TGTGCCAGCAGTTTAGGCAGGAGGGCTGAAGCTTTCTTT.